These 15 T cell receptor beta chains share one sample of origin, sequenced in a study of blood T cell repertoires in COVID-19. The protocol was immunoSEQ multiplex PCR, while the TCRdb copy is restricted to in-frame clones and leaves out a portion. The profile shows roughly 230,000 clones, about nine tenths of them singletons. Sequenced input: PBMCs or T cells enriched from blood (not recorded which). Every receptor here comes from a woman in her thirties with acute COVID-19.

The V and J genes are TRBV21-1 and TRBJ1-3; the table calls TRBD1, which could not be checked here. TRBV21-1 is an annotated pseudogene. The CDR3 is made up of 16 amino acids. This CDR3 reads CASSGNRQGAGNTIYF. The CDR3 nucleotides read TGTGCCAGCAGCGGAAACAGACAGGGGGCTGGAAACACCATATATTTT.

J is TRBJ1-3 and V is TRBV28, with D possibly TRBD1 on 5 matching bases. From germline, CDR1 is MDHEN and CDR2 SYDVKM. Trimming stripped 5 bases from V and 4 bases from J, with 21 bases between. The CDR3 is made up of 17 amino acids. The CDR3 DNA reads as TGTGCCAGCAGTCCCGGGGGGTCCCCCGCTCTAGGAAACACCATATATTTT. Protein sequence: CASSPGGSPALGNTIYF.

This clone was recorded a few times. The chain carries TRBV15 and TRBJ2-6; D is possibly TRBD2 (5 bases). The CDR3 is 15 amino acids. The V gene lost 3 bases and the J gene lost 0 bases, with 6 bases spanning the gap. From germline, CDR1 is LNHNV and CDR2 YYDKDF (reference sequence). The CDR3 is CATSRGDSGANVLTF. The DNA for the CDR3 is TGTGCCACCAGCAGGGGAGACTCTGGGGCCAACGTCCTGACTTTC.

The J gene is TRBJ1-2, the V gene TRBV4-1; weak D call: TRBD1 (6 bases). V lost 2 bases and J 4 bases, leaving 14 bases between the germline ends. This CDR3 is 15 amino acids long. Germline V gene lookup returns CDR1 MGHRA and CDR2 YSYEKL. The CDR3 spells CASSQLTGPLYGYTF. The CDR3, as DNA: TGCGCCAGCAGCCAATTAACAGGGCCCCTCTATGGCTACACCTTC.

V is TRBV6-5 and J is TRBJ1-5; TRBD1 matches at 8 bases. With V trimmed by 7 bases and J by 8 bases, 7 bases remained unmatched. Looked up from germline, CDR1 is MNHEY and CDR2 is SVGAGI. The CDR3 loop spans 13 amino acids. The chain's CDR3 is CASTATGEEPQHF. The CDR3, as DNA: TGTGCCAGCACCGCGACAGGGGAGGAGCCCCAGCATTTT.

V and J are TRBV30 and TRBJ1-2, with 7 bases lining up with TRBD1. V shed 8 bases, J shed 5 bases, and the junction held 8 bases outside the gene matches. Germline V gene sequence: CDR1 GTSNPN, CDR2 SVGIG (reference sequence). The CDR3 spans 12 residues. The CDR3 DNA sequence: TGTGCCCGGACAGGTGGGAGATATGGCTACACCTTC. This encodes CARTGGRYGYTF.

Written as DNA, the CDR3 is TGTGCCAGCTTCACAGGGGGTCGACCGCACCCCACCATATATTTT. Its translation is CASFTGGRPHPTIYF. The chain recombines TRBV28 with TRBJ1-3, with 8 bases lining up with TRBD1. V lost 8 bases and J lost 9; bases outside the gene matches: 15. The CDR3 runs 15 residues. CDR1 is MDHEN and CDR2 is SYDVKM in the germline V gene. The full variable domain, completed using reference TRBV28 and TRBJ1-3, is DVKVTQSSRYLVKRTGEKVFLECVQDMDHENMFWYRQDPGLGLRLIYFSYDVKMKEKGDIPEGYSVSREKKERFSLILESASTNQTSMYLCASFTGGRPHPTIYFGEGSWLTVV.

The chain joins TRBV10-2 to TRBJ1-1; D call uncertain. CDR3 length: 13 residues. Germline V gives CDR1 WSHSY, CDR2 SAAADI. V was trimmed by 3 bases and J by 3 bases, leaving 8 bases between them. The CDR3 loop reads CASSDRFDTEAFF. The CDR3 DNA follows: TGCGCCAGCAGTGATCGTTTCGACACTGAAGCTTTCTTT.

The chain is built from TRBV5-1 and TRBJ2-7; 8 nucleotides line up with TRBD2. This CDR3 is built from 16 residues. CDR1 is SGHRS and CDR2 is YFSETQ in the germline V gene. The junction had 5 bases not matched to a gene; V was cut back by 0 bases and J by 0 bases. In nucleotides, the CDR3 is TGCGCCAGCAGCTTGGTAGGCGGGGGGAGCTCCTACGAGCAGTACTTC. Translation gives CASSLVGGGSSYEQYF.

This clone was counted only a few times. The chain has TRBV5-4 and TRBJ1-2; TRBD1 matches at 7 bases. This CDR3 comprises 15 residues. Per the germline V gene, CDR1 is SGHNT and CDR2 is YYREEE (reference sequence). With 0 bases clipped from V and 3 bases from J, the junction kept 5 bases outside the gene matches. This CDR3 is CASSLGQGYDYGYTF. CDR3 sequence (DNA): TGTGCCAGCAGCTTGGGACAGGGCTACGACTATGGCTACACCTTC.

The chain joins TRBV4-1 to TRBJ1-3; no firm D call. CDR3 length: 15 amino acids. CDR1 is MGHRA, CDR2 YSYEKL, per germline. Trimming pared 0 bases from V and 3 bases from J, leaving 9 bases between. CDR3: CASSQDEGVGNTIYF. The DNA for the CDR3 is TGCGCCAGCAGCCAAGATGAAGGAGTTGGAAACACCATATATTTT.

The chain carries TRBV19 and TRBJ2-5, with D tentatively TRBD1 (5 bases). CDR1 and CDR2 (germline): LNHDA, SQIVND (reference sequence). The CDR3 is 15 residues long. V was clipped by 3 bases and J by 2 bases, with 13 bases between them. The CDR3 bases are TGTGCCAGTAGTATTCGACAGAGTAGACAAGAGACCCAGTACTTC. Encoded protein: CASSIRQSRQETQYF.

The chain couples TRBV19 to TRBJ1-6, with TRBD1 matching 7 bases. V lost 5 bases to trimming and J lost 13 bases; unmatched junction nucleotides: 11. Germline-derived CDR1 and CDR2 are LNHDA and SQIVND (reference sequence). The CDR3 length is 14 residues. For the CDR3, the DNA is TGTGCCAGTAGTCTCAGGACAGGTCCAGCGCCCCTCCACTTT. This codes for CASSLRTGPAPLHF.

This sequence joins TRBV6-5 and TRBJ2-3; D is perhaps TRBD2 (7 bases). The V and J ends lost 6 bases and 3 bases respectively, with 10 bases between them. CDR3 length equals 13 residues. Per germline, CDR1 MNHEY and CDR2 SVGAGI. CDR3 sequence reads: CASSGGLTDTQYF. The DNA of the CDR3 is TGTGCCAGCAGCGGGGGGCTAACAGATACGCAGTATTTT.

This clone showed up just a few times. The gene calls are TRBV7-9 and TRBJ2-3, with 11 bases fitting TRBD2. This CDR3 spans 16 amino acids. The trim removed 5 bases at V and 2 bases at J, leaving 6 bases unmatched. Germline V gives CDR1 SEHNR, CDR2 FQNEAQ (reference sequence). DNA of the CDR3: TGTGCCAGCAGCCTTGGGACTAGCGGACTCACAGATACGCAGTATTTT. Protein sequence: CASSLGTSGLTDTQYF.